Following are 19 T cell receptor beta chains from one sample sequenced in a study of OX40 agonist ivuxolimab in advanced cancers. Measured with immunoSEQ multiplex PCR; TCRdb has only the in-frame clones, and not every one. This table has about 79,000 clones, about 90% appearing once. Sequencing used CD4+ or CD8+ T cells sorted from blood, obtained in a trial of the OX40 agonist ivuxolimab. Receptors originate from an adult with an advanced solid tumor such as melanoma, head and neck, liver or kidney cancer.

CDR3 amino acids: CATSRDVWVSSYNEQFF. Here the CDR3 DNA reads TGTGCCACCAGCAGAGATGTTTGGGTAAGCTCCTACAATGAGCAGTTCTTC. The rearrangement links TRBV15 to TRBJ2-1; no firm D call. The CDR3 extends over 17 amino acids. Trimming removed 0 bases from V and 0 bases from J, with 12 bases in between. Germline V gene sequence: CDR1 LNHNV, CDR2 YYDKDF (reference sequence).

The table lists this clone with a few counts. The CDR3 nucleotides are TGCGCCAGCAGCCAAGGAAAAGCCTACGGAAATTCACCCCTCCACTTT. Protein sequence: CASSQGKAYGNSPLHF. V usage is TRBV4-1 and J usage is TRBJ1-6; D unresolved. Trimming took off 1 base at V and 7 bases at J, with 14 bases between the two ends. This CDR3 is 16 amino acids long. Germline V CDR1 and CDR2: MGHRA, YSYEKL.

The chain carries TRBV7-6 and TRBJ1-4; weak D call: TRBD1 (5 bases). The CDR3 length is 15 residues. CDR1 is SGHVS, CDR2 FNYEAQ, per germline. Trimming removed 5 bases from V and 8 bases from J, with 18 bases in between. CDR3 protein: CASSSQGSMMEKLFF. The CDR3 nucleotides are TGTGCCAGCAGCAGTCAGGGAAGCATGATGGAAAAACTGTTTTTT.

This clone was observed once. The V and J genes are TRBV6-1 and TRBJ1-5; D is uncertain. The CDR3 totals 11 residues. V was pared by 4 bases and J by 9 bases, with 7 bases between. CDR1 and CDR2 from the germline V gene are MNHNS and SASEGT. In DNA, the CDR3 is TGTGCCAGCAGTGCCTTGGGGCCCCAGCATTTT. This translates into CASSALGPQHF.

The chain uses TRBV10-1 and TRBJ2-1, with 10 bases that match TRBD2. V was pared by 8 bases and J by 7 bases, with 8 bases of the junction left unmatched. The CDR3 is made up of 14 amino acids. CDR1 and CDR2 from the germline V gene are WNHNN and SYGVQD (reference sequence). The CDR3 bases are TGCGCCAGCGGGAGCGGGGGGGCCTTTAATGAGCAGTTCTTC. Translated, it gives CASGSGGAFNEQFF.

The V gene is TRBV6-5, the J gene TRBJ1-6, with D possibly matching TRBD1 (5 bases). Trimming took 6 bases from V and 8 from J, leaving 14 bases between them. The CDR3 totals 14 residues. Germline V lookup: CDR1 MNHEY, CDR2 SVGAGI. As DNA, the CDR3 is TGTGCCAGCAGGAAGACAGCCCTGGATTCACCCCTCCACTTT. It codes for CASRKTALDSPLHF.

The J gene is TRBJ1-1, the V gene TRBV5-6; D is unresolved. Trimming removed 3 bases from V and 5 bases from J, with 26 bases in between. CDR1 and CDR2 (germline): SGHDT, YYEEEE. The CDR3 is 18 amino acids. The CDR3 protein is CASSSITGGTLKDTEAFF. The CDR3 nucleotides read TGTGCCAGCAGCTCCATCACGGGTGGAACCCTTAAGGATACTGAAGCTTTCTTT.

This chain uses TRBV7-8 with TRBJ1-5, with TRBD1 identical over 7 bases. The CDR3 contains 15 residues. V was pared by 5 bases and J by 1 base, with 5 bases of the junction left unmatched. Looked up from germline, CDR1 is SGHVS and CDR2 is FQNEAQ. The CDR3 here is CASSLTGESNQPQHF. The CDR3 nucleotides read TGTGCCAGCAGCCTCACAGGGGAGAGCAATCAGCCCCAGCATTTT.

The chain links TRBV5-1 to TRBJ2-3; TRBD1 agrees at 7 bases. Germline trimming cut 4 bases from V and 11 bases from J; bases unmatched to any gene: 16. Germline loops: CDR1 SGHRS, CDR2 YFSETQ. This CDR3 has 15 amino acids. CDR3 loop: CASSTSIGTDGKQYF. The CDR3 nucleotides are TGCGCCAGCAGCACGAGCATAGGGACAGACGGCAAGCAGTATTTT.

V gene TRBV5-1 combines with J gene TRBJ2-3, with D unclear. Trimming shortened V by 2 bases and J by 0 bases, and 10 bases separated the two germline ends. This CDR3 is built from 15 residues. CDR1 SGHRS and CDR2 YFSETQ come from the germline V gene. This CDR3 is CASSLNGASTDTQYF. CDR3 DNA sequence: TGCGCCAGCAGCTTAAACGGTGCTAGCACAGATACGCAGTATTTT.

This clone has more than one count but fewer than ten. This rearrangement joins TRBV19 to TRBJ1-1; TRBD1 might be the D (6 bases). CDR1 LNHDA and CDR2 SQIVND come from the germline V gene (reference sequence). The CDR3 spans 15 residues. Trimming cost V 3 bases and J 1 base, with 12 bases left between them. This CDR3 reads CASSITGTSNTEAFF. The CDR3 nucleotides read TGTGCCAGTAGTATCACCGGGACATCGAACACTGAAGCTTTCTTT.

This chain joins TRBV28 and TRBJ1-5; no clear D. The CDR3 is 14 residues long. V shed 6 bases and J shed 3 bases, with 12 bases lying between them. Germline CDR1 MDHEN, CDR2 SYDVKM. As DNA, the CDR3 is TGTGCCAGCAGCCCCCCGAACTTCAATCAGCCCCAGCATTTT. Its translation is CASSPPNFNQPQHF.

This rearrangement joins TRBV6-5 to TRBJ1-2; D gene uncertain. V lost 2 bases to trimming and J lost 2 bases, with 6 bases between them. Germline values: CDR1 MNHEY, CDR2 SVGAGI. This CDR3 has 13 residues. Here the CDR3 reads CASSYDLNYGYTF. DNA of the CDR3: TGTGCCAGCAGTTACGACCTAAACTATGGCTACACCTTC.

Remarks on this clone: Sequence at one end of the junction differs from germline and may be a read error. The V call is TRBV19, the J call TRBJ1-6; D uncertain. The CDR3 is made up of 12 amino acids. CDR1 is LNHDA, CDR2 SQIVND, per germline (reference sequence). The CDR3 reads CTSSIPNSPLHF. In DNA, the CDR3 is TGTACCAGTAGTATCCCTAATTCACCCCTCCACTTT. Full variable domain (outside the CDR3, taken from reference TRBV19 and TRBJ1-6): DGGITQSPKYLFRKEGQNVTLSCEQNLNHDAMYWYRQDPGQGLRLIYYSQIVNDFQKGDIAEGYSVSREKKESFPLTVTSAQKNPTAFYLCTSSIPNSPLHFGNGTRLTVT.

V and J are TRBV5-5 and TRBJ1-4; 8 positions agree with TRBD1. CDR1 is SGHKS, CDR2 YYEKEE, per germline (reference sequence). The trim removed 3 bases at V and 7 bases at J, leaving 8 bases unmatched. The CDR3 runs 15 residues. CDR3 bases: TGTGCCAGCAGCTCCGGGACAGGAATTAGTGAAAAACTGTTTTTT. Translated: CASSSGTGISEKLFF.

V and J are TRBV23-1 and TRBJ2-2; 7 positions agree with TRBD1. TRBV23-1 is known as an ORF, though its function is uncertain. V dropped 5 bases and J dropped 0; count of bases not matched to a gene: 12. This CDR3 spans 18 amino acids. The CDR3 spells CASSLNDRQGANTGELFF. DNA for the CDR3: TGCGCCAGCAGTTTGAACGACCGACAGGGCGCGAACACCGGGGAGCTGTTTTTT.

The CDR3 is CASGLGAGTGFQETQYF. CDR3 nucleotides: TGTGCTAGTGGTTTGGGCGCCGGGACAGGGTTCCAAGAGACCCAGTACTTC. J is TRBJ2-5 and V is TRBV12-5; TRBD1 aligns across 9 bases. V lost 1 base to trimming and J lost 1 base; unmatched junction nucleotides: 7. Germline CDR1 reads LGHNT; CDR2 reads FRNRAP. The length of the CDR3 is 17 residues.

The chain joins TRBV6-4 to TRBJ2-2, with TRBD2 matching 9 bases. Germline lookup yields CDR1 MRHNA and CDR2 SNTAGT. The J segment lost 2 bases and the V segment lost 6 bases, leaving 7 bases of the junction unmatched. The CDR3 sequence is 16 residues long. The CDR3 nucleotides are TGTGCCAGCAGGGTTGAAGCGGGGGGCAACACCGGGGAGCTGTTTTTT. Its protein is CASRVEAGGNTGELFF.

The CDR3 nucleotides read TGTGCCAGCTCACCTACTACAGGGGCCAACTATGGCTACACCTTC. This encodes CASSPTTGANYGYTF. This rearrangement joins TRBV18 to TRBJ1-2, with TRBD1 identical over 7 bases. J was trimmed by 2 bases and V by 3 bases; bases with no gene match: 6. Germline V gene lookup returns CDR1 KGHSH and CDR2 LQKENI. The CDR3 is made up of 15 amino acids.